This T cell receptor beta chain is from a study of cytomegalovirus exposure and HLA in healthy donors. Study findings and constraints: According to the study, roughly 180 TCR beta chains were cytomegalovirus-associated.

The V end lost 8 bases, the J end lost 7 bases, and 5 bases lay between the germline ends. Germline CDR1 and CDR2: MNHEY and SVGAGI. This CDR3 spans 9 amino acids. Worth noting for this clone: Its antigen is as yet unknown.

Assay: immunoSEQ multiplex PCR; the TCRdb copy retains only in-frame clones and omits some. The table has 85,000 to 120,000 clones, about nine tenths seen once; the top ten hold less than 2%. Material for sequencing was PBMCs. The J gene is TRBJ1-1, the V gene TRBV6-5; no clear D. The clonotype was recovered from a woman in her late teens or twenties in good health and CMV-seropositive. This CDR3 is CASRLEAFF. CDR3 bases: TGTGCCAGCCGTCTTGAAGCTTTCTTT.